The 7 T cell receptor beta chains in this list originate from one sample, sequenced in a study of T cell responses to AZD1222 COVID-19 vaccine (dated by TCRdb to the early 2020s). This sample's time point label indicates: baseline before first vaccination. The method behind the library was the immunoSEQ multiplex PCR assay. TCRdb stores this immuneACCESS table with in-frame sequences only. Part of the clones is absent; in the studies checked, under half of the shortfall reflects unresolved V genes, and no reason is known for the rest. This sample gives about 110,000 clones in total; 65% to 85% of them show up just once. The ten biggest clones cover roughly 4.5% of the sample. Here the sequenced sample was peripheral blood, taken on day 0 of AZD1222 vaccination. The origin of the receptors is an adult in good health.

Here the CDR3 DNA reads TGCGCCAGCAGCCCGGGACAGGTATACTATGGCTACACCTTC. This encodes CASSPGQVYYGYTF. This chain links TRBV5-1 with TRBJ1-2; the match to TRBD1 covers 8 bases. Looked up from germline, CDR1 is SGHRS and CDR2 is YFSETQ. This CDR3 region has 14 residues. Losses at the gene ends were 4 bases for V and 3 bases for J; bases not matched to a gene: 5. Full variable domain (outside the CDR3, taken from reference TRBV5-1 and TRBJ1-2): KAGVTQTPRYLIKTRGQQVTLSCSPISGHRSVSWYQQTPGQGLQFLFEYFSETQRNKGNFPGRFSGRQFSNSRSEMNVSTLELGDSALYLCASSPGQVYYGYTFGSGTRLTVV.

This clone was seen just once. This chain uses TRBV28 with TRBJ1-2; D gene uncertain. This CDR3 region has 13 residues. V shed 2 bases and J shed 1 base, with 5 bases lying between them. From germline, CDR1 is MDHEN and CDR2 SYDVKM. CDR3 DNA sequence: TGTGCCAGCAGTTTACCCCTTAACTATGGCTACACCTTC. This translates into CASSLPLNYGYTF.

V usage is TRBV5-6 and J usage is TRBJ2-7; a weak D match, TRBD1 (6 bases). Germline-derived CDR1 and CDR2 are SGHDT and YYEEEE. Between the trimmed V and J ends, which lost 1 base and 0 bases, there was a span of 14 bases. The CDR3 covers 16 residues. CDR3 in amino acids: CASSLRGLRSSYEQYF. CDR3 bases: TGTGCCAGCAGCTTGAGGGGGTTGCGAAGCTCCTACGAGCAGTACTTC.

About this clone: The junction does not match germline at one end; this may be a read error. V gene TRBV28 combines with J gene TRBJ1-1; D ambiguous. The CDR3 runs to 12 residues. Germline V lookup: CDR1 MDHEN, CDR2 SYDVKM. As DNA, the CDR3 is TGTGCCAGCAGCAGGACGAACCCTGAAGCTTTCTTT. Translation: CASSRTNPEAFF.

The chain carries TRBV6-6 and TRBJ1-5, with unresolved D. From germline, CDR1 is MNHNY and CDR2 SVGAGI (reference sequence). V was pared by 6 bases and J by 0 bases, with 12 bases between. CDR3 length: 15 residues. In DNA, the CDR3 is TGTGCCAGCAGAGGAGACACCAGTAGCAATCAGCCCCAGCATTTT. Translated, it gives CASRGDTSSNQPQHF.

This clone was counted between two and nine times. This chain joins TRBV29-1 and TRBJ2-1; the D call may be TRBD1 or TRBD2 (7 bases each). The CDR3 consists of 14 residues. Germline V gives CDR1 SQVTM, CDR2 ANQGSEA. Trimming took off 6 bases at V and 4 bases at J, with 16 bases between the two ends. CDR3 sequence reads: CSVGGDSHYNEQFF. CDR3 sequence (DNA): TGCAGCGTAGGGGGGGACAGCCATTACAATGAGCAGTTCTTC.

This chain uses TRBV12-3 or TRBV12-4 with TRBJ1-2; maybe TRBD1 (6 bases). V lost 2 bases and J 8 bases, leaving 12 bases between the germline ends. This CDR3 has 13 residues. The CDR3 coding sequence is TGTGCCAGCAGTTTAACTGGGGGCGAAGGCTACACCTTC. It specifies CASSLTGGEGYTF.